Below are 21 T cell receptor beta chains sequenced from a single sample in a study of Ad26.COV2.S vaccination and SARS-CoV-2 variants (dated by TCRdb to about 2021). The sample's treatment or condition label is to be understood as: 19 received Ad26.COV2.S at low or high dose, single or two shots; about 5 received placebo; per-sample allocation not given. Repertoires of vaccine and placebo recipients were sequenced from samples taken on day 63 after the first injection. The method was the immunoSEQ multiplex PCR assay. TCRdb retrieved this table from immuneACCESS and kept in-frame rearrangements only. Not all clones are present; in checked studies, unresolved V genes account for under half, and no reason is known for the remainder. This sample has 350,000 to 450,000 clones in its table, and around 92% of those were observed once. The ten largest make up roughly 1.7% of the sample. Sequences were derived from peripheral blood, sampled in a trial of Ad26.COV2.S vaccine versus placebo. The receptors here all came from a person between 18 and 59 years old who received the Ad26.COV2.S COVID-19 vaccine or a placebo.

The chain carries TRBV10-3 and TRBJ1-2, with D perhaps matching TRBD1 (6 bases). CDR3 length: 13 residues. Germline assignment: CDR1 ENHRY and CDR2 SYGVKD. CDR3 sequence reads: CASRGQPQYGYTF. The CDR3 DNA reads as TGTGCTTCCCGCGGACAGCCTCAGTATGGCTACACCTTC.

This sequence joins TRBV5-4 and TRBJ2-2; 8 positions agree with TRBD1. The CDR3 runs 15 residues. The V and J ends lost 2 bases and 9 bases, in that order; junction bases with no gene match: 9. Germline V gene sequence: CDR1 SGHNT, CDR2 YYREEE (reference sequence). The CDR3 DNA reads TGTGCCAGCAGCTTTCGGCTCAGGGGGCATAGGGAGCTGTTTTTT. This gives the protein CASSFRLRGHRELFF. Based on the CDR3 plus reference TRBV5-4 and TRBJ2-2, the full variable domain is ETGVTQSPTHLIKTRGQQVTLRCSSQSGHNTVSWYQQALGQGPQFIFQYYREEENGRGNFPPRFSGLQFPNYSSELNVNALELDDSALYLCASSFRLRGHRELFFGEGSRLTVL.

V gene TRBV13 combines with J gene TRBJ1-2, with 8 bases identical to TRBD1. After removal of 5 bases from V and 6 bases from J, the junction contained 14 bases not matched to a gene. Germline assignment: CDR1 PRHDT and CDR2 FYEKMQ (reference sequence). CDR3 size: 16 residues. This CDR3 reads CASSGLVPGGVNGYTF. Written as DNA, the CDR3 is TGTGCCAGCAGCGGGTTGGTGCCAGGGGGCGTAAATGGCTACACCTTC.

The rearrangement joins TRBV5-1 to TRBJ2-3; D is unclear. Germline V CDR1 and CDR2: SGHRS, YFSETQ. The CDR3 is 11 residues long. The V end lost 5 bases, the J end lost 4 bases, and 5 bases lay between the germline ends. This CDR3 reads CASSGPDTQYF. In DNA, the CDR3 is TGCGCCAGCAGTGGTCCAGATACGCAGTATTTT.

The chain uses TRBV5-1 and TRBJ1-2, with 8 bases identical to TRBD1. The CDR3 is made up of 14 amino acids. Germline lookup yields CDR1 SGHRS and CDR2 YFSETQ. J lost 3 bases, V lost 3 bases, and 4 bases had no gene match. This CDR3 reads CASSSGQGDYGYTF. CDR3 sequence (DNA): TGCGCCAGCAGCTCAGGACAGGGAGACTATGGCTACACCTTC. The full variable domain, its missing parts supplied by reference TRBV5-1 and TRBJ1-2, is KAGVTQTPRYLIKTRGQQVTLSCSPISGHRSVSWYQQTPGQGLQFLFEYFSETQRNKGNFPGRFSGRQFSNSRSEMNVSTLELGDSALYLCASSSGQGDYGYTFGSGTRLTVV.

This CDR3 reads CASSQLGARVMVTDTQYF. The CDR3 region has the DNA TGCGCCAGCAGCCAATTGGGAGCCAGGGTAATGGTGACAGATACGCAGTATTTT. The genes are TRBV4-1 and TRBJ2-3, with D possibly being TRBD1 or TRBD2 (5 bases each). The V end was cut by 2 bases, the J end by 3 bases, with 21 bases between. The CDR3 loop spans 18 amino acids. Germline V lookup: CDR1 MGHRA, CDR2 YSYEKL.

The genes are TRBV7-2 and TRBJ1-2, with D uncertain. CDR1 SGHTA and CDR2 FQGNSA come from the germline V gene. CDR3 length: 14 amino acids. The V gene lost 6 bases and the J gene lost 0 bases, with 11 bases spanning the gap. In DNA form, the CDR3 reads TGTGCCAGCAGGGCGTTGGCGGCTAACTATGGCTACACCTTC. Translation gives CASRALAANYGYTF.

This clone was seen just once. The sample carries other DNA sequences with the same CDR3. The CDR3 here is CASSVEADSGNTIYF. The CDR3, as DNA: TGTGCCAGCAGCGTAGAGGCGGATTCAGGAAACACCATATATTTT. V is TRBV9 and J is TRBJ1-3, with D unresolved. The CDR3 is 15 residues long. Looked up from germline, CDR1 is SGDLS and CDR2 is YYNGEE. Deletions cut 0 bases from V and 4 bases from J, with 11 bases between. The full variable domain, rest sourced from reference TRBV9 and TRBJ1-3, is DSGVTQTPKHLITATGQRVTLRCSPRSGDLSVYWYQQSLDQGLQFLIQYYNGEERAKGNILERFSAQQFPDLHSELNLSSLELGDSALYFCASSVEADSGNTIYFGEGSWLTVV.

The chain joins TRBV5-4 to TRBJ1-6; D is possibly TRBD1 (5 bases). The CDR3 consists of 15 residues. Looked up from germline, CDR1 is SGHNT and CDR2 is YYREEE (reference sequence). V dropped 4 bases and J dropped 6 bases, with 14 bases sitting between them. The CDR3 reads CASSPGQGGNSPLHF. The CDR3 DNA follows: TGTGCCAGCAGCCCCGGCCAGGGAGGTAATTCACCCCTCCACTTT.

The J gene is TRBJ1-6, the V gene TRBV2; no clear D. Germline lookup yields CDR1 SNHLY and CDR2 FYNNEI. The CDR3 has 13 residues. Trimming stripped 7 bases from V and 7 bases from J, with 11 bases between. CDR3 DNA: TGTGCCAGCAAATTGGCAGAGAATTCACCCCTCCACTTT. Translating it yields CASKLAENSPLHF.

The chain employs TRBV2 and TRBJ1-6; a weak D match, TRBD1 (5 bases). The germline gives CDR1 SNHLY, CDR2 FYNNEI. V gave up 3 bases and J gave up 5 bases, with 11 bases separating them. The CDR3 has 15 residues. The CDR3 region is CASSDQGIDNSPLHF. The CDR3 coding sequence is TGTGCCAGCAGTGACCAGGGAATAGATAATTCACCCCTCCACTTT.

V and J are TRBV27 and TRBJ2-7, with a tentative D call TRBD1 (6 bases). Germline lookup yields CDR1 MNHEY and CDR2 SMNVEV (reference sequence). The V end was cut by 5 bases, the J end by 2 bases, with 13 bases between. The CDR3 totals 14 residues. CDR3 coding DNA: TGTGCCAGCAGTCAGCCTGGACAGCCCTACGAGCAGTACTTC. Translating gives CASSQPGQPYEQYF.

The CDR3 DNA is TGCGCCAGCAGCCAAGAGGTGCTAGCGGGGGGATCGGGTATGAATGAGCAGTTCTTC. Amino acid sequence: CASSQEVLAGGSGMNEQFF. The chain carries TRBV4-3 and TRBJ2-1, with 11 bases matching TRBD2. The CDR3 consists of 19 residues. Looked up from germline, CDR1 is LGHNA and CDR2 is YSLEER. V trimming: 0 bases; J trimming: 7 bases; junction bases outside the gene matches: 14.

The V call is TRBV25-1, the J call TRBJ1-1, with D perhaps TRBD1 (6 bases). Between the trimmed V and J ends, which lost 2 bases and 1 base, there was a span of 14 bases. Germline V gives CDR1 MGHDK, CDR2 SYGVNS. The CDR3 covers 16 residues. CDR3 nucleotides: TGTGCCAGCAGTGAACTGGCAGGGGAACGGAACACTGAAGCTTTCTTT. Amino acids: CASSELAGERNTEAFF.

CDR3 sequence reads: CASSQSGTGGQETQYF. The CDR3 DNA is TGTGCCAGCAGCCAATCCGGGACAGGGGGCCAAGAGACCCAGTACTTC. The chain carries TRBV7-9 and TRBJ2-5, with TRBD1 matching over 11 bases. The germline V gene has CDR1 SEHNR and CDR2 FQNEAQ (reference sequence). V was clipped by 5 bases and J by 1 base; unmatched bases: 6. The CDR3 has 16 amino acids.

The CDR3 coding sequence is TGTGCCAGCAGCCAGGGGGGCACCCGAAACTATGGCTACACCTTC. Translating gives CASSQGGTRNYGYTF. V is TRBV7-9 and J is TRBJ1-2; 7 bases are a match to TRBD1. The CDR3 spans 15 residues. J lost 2 bases, V lost 5 bases, and 8 bases had no gene match. Germline V lookup: CDR1 SEHNR, CDR2 FQNEAQ (reference sequence).

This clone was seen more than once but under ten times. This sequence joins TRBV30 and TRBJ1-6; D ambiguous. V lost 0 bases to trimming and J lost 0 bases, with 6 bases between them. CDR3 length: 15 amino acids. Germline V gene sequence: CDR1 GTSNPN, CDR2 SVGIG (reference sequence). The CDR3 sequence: CAWSVPFSYNSPLHF. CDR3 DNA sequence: TGTGCCTGGAGTGTACCGTTCTCCTATAATTCACCCCTCCACTTT.

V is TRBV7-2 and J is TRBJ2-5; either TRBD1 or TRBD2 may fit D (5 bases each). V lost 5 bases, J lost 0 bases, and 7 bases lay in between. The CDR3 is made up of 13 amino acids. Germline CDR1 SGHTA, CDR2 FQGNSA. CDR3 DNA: TGTGCCAGCAGCCGGGACGACCAAGAGACCCAGTACTTC. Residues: CASSRDDQETQYF.

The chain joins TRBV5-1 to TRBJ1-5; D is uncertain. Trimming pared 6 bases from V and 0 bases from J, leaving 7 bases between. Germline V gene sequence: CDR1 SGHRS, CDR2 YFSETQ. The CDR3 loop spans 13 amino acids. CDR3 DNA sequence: TGCGCCAGCAATGAGGCTAGCAATCAGCCCCAGCATTTT. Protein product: CASNEASNQPQHF.

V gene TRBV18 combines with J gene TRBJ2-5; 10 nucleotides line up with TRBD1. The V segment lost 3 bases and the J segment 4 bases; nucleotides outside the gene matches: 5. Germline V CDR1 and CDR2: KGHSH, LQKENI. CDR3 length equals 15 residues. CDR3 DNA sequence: TGTGCCAGCTCACCTCCCGGGACAGGGGCAGAGACCCAGTACTTC. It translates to CASSPPGTGAETQYF.

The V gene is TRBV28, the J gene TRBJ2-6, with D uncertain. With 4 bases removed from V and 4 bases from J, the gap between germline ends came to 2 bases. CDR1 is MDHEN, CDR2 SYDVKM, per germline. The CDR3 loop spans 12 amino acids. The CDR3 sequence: CASSSGANVLTF. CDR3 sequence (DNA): TGTGCCAGCAGTTCCGGGGCCAACGTCCTGACTTTC. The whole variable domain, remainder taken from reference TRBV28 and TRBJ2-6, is DVKVTQSSRYLVKRTGEKVFLECVQDMDHENMFWYRQDPGLGLRLIYFSYDVKMKEKGDIPEGYSVSREKKERFSLILESASTNQTSMYLCASSSGANVLTFGAGSRLTVL.